The TCR beta chain described here comes from a study of sequential checkpoint blockade in melanoma. Stated treatment: randomized to nivolumab then ipilimumab (arm A) or the reverse (arm B). DNA-damaging chemotherapy had not been given to any patient beforehand. From thawed PBMCs, live CD3+CD8+ cells negative for CD19 and CD56 were sorted. Libraries were prepared by immunoSEQ multiplex PCR; TCRdb keeps only in-frame clonotypes and omits some of them. Seen here are about 28,000 clones, about 72% observed once, and the top ten hold about an eighth. The source material was CD8+ T cells sorted from blood (inferred from file names), sampled from a patient given nivolumab and ipilimumab in sequence. This TCR derives from a human donor with melanoma.

CDR3 sequence reads: CASSLTSTGDATGELFF. The DNA of the CDR3 is TGTGCCAGCAGCTTAACGTCAACAGGGGATGCCACCGGGGAGCTGTTTTTT. This chain joins TRBV7-3 and TRBJ2-2; 7 bases are a match to TRBD1. Germline values: CDR1 SGHTA, CDR2 FQGTGA. This CDR3 is 17 amino acids long. Trimming took 0 bases from V and 4 from J; bases not matched to a gene: 8.